The 25 T cell receptor beta chains given below trace back to one sample, sequenced in a study of beta chain features in type 1 diabetes (dated by TCRdb to between 2018 and 2020). No antigens are known for them. The library came from the immunoSEQ multiplex PCR assay. The entire amount of isolated RNA was reverse transcribed using the High Capacity cDNA Reverse Transcription Kit, so the sequenced TCRB transcripts were expressed ones. Here the immuneACCESS table is served through TCRdb, limited to in-frame sequences with V and J called. Missing clones are a known gap in these copies; in checked studies unresolved V genes cover under half, and the rest lacks a known reason. The sample profile shows fewer than 15,000 clones; over 55% of them were found once. The ten largest clones take up about 0.5% of the sample. General findings and caveats noted by the study authors: Type 1 diabetes patients showed a moderate but significant shortening of TCRB CDR3 length in all four CD4+ subsets.

The sequenced sample consisted of stem cell memory CD4+ T cells from blood. The sample's cell subset or site label, in plain terms: stem cell-like memory CD4+ T cells. All receptors come from a young woman with type 1 diabetes.

This clone was counted between two and nine times. The genes are TRBV23-1 and TRBJ1-4; TRBD1 agrees at 8 bases. TRBV23-1 is an open reading frame whose function is uncertain. There are 15 residues in the CDR3. After removal of 2 bases from V and 8 bases from J, the junction contained 7 bases not matched to a gene. Here the CDR3 DNA reads TGCGCCAGCAGTCAACCTGACAGGGGAGGCGAAAAACTGTTTTTT. Its protein is CASSQPDRGGEKLFF.

The genes are TRBV9 and TRBJ2-1; 8 bases match TRBD2. The CDR3 has 15 residues. Germline values: CDR1 SGDLS, CDR2 YYNGEE. With 4 bases clipped from V and 5 bases from J, the junction kept 8 bases outside the gene matches. In nucleotides, the CDR3 is TGTGCCAGCAGCCTATCGGGGGGGGCCAACAATGAGCAGTTCTTC. Amino acids: CASSLSGGANNEQFF.

The chain recombines TRBV28 with TRBJ2-5; TRBD2 might be the D (5 bases). The germline gives CDR1 MDHEN, CDR2 SYDVKM. The ends were cut back, 5 bases at V and 5 bases at J, with 9 bases in the middle. This CDR3 has 12 amino acids. DNA of the CDR3: TGTGCCAGCAGTCTTAAGCGGGAGACCCAGTACTTC. Protein product: CASSLKRETQYF.

This rearrangement joins TRBV19 to TRBJ2-7, with D possibly being TRBD2 (8 bases). The length of the CDR3 is 15 residues. The germline CDR1 and CDR2 sequences are LNHDA and SQIVND (reference sequence). The V end lost 3 bases, the J end lost 4 bases, and 16 bases lay between the germline ends. This CDR3 is CASSIHIAGQYEQYF. CDR3 coding DNA: TGTGCCAGTAGTATCCATATAGCGGGACAGTACGAGCAGTACTTC. Drawing the rest from reference TRBV19 and TRBJ2-7, the complete variable domain is DGGITQSPKYLFRKEGQNVTLSCEQNLNHDAMYWYRQDPGQGLRLIYYSQIVNDFQKGDIAEGYSVSREKKESFPLTVTSAQKNPTAFYLCASSIHIAGQYEQYFGPGTRLTVT.

A single count supports this clone. The rearrangement uses TRBV29-1 and TRBJ2-7; perhaps TRBD1 as D (5 bases). Germline lookup yields CDR1 SQVTM and CDR2 ANQGSEA. Trimming removed 5 bases from V and 7 bases from J, with 21 bases in between. The CDR3 consists of 14 residues. The DNA of the CDR3 is TGCAGCGTTTCCGCAGGGTTCCGAGTACGGGAGCAGTACTTC. Translation gives CSVSAGFRVREQYF.

This chain uses TRBV7-6 with TRBJ2-2; TRBD1 matches at 8 bases. V shed 2 bases, J shed 7 bases, and the junction held 6 bases outside the gene matches. This CDR3 has 15 residues. Germline loops: CDR1 SGHVS, CDR2 FNYEAQ. The chain's CDR3 is CASSLQGAAIGELFF. DNA for the CDR3: TGTGCCAGCAGCTTACAGGGGGCGGCGATCGGGGAGCTGTTTTTT. Drawing the rest from reference TRBV7-6 and TRBJ2-2, the complete variable domain is GAGVSQSPRYKVTKRGQDVALRCDPISGHVSLYWYRQALGQGPEFLTYFNYEAQQDKSGLPNDRFSAERPEGSISTLTIQRTEQRDSAMYRCASSLQGAAIGELFFGEGSRLTVL.

The CDR3 nucleotides read TGTGCCAGCAGCCGAGCGGGGCCATCCTACGAGCAGTACTTC. This sequence encodes CASSRAGPSYEQYF. The chain combines TRBV5-6 with TRBJ2-7, with TRBD2 matching over 7 bases. Germline CDR1 is SGHDT and CDR2 is YYEEEE. Losses at the gene ends were 4 bases for V and 1 base for J; bases not matched to a gene: 5. The CDR3 is 14 amino acids.

This clone was seen a handful of times. The V gene is TRBV2, the J gene TRBJ2-1; TRBD2 might be the D (6 bases). Between the trimmed V and J ends, which lost 9 bases and 5 bases, there was a span of 14 bases. CDR3 length equals 13 residues. Germline-derived CDR1 and CDR2 are SNHLY and FYNNEI. CDR3 loop: CARAPSDNNEQFF. CDR3 sequence (DNA): TGTGCCAGAGCCCCTAGCGACAACAATGAGCAGTTCTTC. The whole variable domain, filled in from reference TRBV2 and TRBJ2-1, reads EPEVTQTPSHQVTQMGQEVILRCVPISNHLYFYWYRQILGQKVEFLVSFYNNEISEKSEIFDDQFSVERPDGSNFTLKIRSTKLEDSAMYFCARAPSDNNEQFFGPGTRLTVL.

CDR3 in DNA: TGTGCCAGCAGCGATAGCGGGAGGGCCAACAATGAGCAGTTCTTC. Protein product: CASSDSGRANNEQFF. V is TRBV5-4 and J is TRBJ2-1; 11 bases are a match to TRBD2. Looked up from germline, CDR1 is SGHNT and CDR2 is YYREEE (reference sequence). Losses at the gene ends were 4 bases for V and 5 bases for J; bases not matched to a gene: 5. The CDR3 sequence is 15 residues long.

A few counts support this clone. The gene calls are TRBV5-4 and TRBJ2-3, with D possibly TRBD2 on 5 matching bases. Trimming took 0 bases from V and 6 from J, leaving 17 bases between them. The CDR3 length is 16 residues. Germline V gene sequence: CDR1 SGHNT, CDR2 YYREEE (reference sequence). The CDR3 nucleotides are TGTGCCAGCAGCTTGGAAGGAGGTCCGGTTGCCGATACGCAGTATTTT. Translating it yields CASSLEGGPVADTQYF.

This clone was found a few times. CDR3: CASSSNRGGNTEAFF. CDR3 bases: TGCGCCAGCAGCTCAAACAGGGGTGGGAACACTGAAGCTTTCTTT. The chain links TRBV5-1 to TRBJ1-1; 7 bases line up with TRBD1. Germline trimming cut 3 bases from V and 1 base from J; bases unmatched to any gene: 6. This CDR3 contains 15 residues. The germline gives CDR1 SGHRS, CDR2 YFSETQ.

This clone was recorded only once. The CDR3: CASSQGGTAHYGYTF. Here the CDR3 DNA reads TGTGCCAGCAGCCAAGGTGGGACTGCTCACTATGGCTACACCTTC. V and J are TRBV4-2 and TRBJ1-2; D is possibly TRBD1 (5 bases). The CDR3 is made up of 15 amino acids. Between the trimmed V and J ends, which lost 1 base and 3 bases, there was a span of 12 bases. The germline V gene encodes CDR1 LGHNA and CDR2 YNFKEQ.

This chain connects TRBV7-2 to TRBJ1-2; no firm D call. The CDR3 has 12 amino acids. Deletions cut 5 bases from V and 4 bases from J, with 8 bases between. Germline V CDR1 and CDR2: SGHTA, FQGNSA. The CDR3 here is CASSQILYGYTF. The CDR3 DNA follows: TGTGCCAGCAGCCAAATACTCTATGGCTACACCTTC.

This chain uses TRBV7-9 with TRBJ2-1; possible D gene TRBD1, 6 bases. This CDR3 is 13 amino acids long. Trimming pared 5 bases from V and 6 bases from J, leaving 11 bases between. Germline CDR1 SEHNR, CDR2 FQNEAQ (reference sequence). The CDR3 loop reads CASSSRTVNEQFF. DNA of the CDR3: TGTGCCAGCAGCAGCCGGACAGTCAATGAGCAGTTCTTC. The variable domain in full, completed from reference TRBV7-9 and TRBJ2-1, reads DTGVSQNPRHKITKRGQNVTFRCDPISEHNRLYWYRQTLGQGPEFLTYFQNEAQLEKSRLLSDRFSAERPKGSFSTLEIQRTEQGDSAMYLCASSSRTVNEQFFGPGTRLTVL.

The V and J genes are TRBV5-4 and TRBJ2-5; perhaps TRBD1 as D (6 bases). Germline CDR1 and CDR2: SGHNT and YYREEE (reference sequence). The V and J ends lost 1 base and 4 bases respectively, with 11 bases between them. The CDR3 length is 14 residues. Here the CDR3 DNA reads TGTGCCAGCAGCTTGCGACAGGTAGGAGAGACCCAGTACTTC. This sequence encodes CASSLRQVGETQYF. The entire variable domain, with the rest obtained from reference TRBV5-4 and TRBJ2-5, is as follows: ETGVTQSPTHLIKTRGQQVTLRCSSQSGHNTVSWYQQALGQGPQFIFQYYREEENGRGNFPPRFSGLQFPNYSSELNVNALELDDSALYLCASSLRQVGETQYFGPGTRLLVL.

CDR3 in amino acids: CASSLGVGNEAFF. Here the CDR3 DNA reads TGTGCCAGCAGCTTAGGGGTCGGGAACGAAGCTTTCTTT. This rearrangement joins TRBV11-3 to TRBJ1-1; no definite D call. Germline-derived CDR1 and CDR2 are SGHNT and YENEEA. The CDR3 has 13 amino acids. The V and J ends lost 1 base and 8 bases respectively, with 11 bases between them. Drawing the rest from reference TRBV11-3 and TRBJ1-1, the complete variable domain is EAGVVQSPRYKIIEKKQPVAFWCNPISGHNTLYWYLQNLGQGPELLIRYENEEAVDDSQLPKDRFSAERLKGVDSTLKIQPAELGDSAVYLCASSLGVGNEAFFGQGTRLTVV.

This clone has only a few counts. This sequence joins TRBV19 and TRBJ2-5, with D maybe TRBD2 (6 bases). CDR1 and CDR2 from the germline V gene are LNHDA and SQIVND (reference sequence). The CDR3 is 13 residues long. Trimming took 4 bases from V and 4 from J, leaving 10 bases between them. CDR3 nucleotides: TGTGCCAGTAGTAATGTCGGGGGAGAGACCCAGTACTTC. Encoded protein: CASSNVGGETQYF.

This chain uses TRBV7-3 with TRBJ2-1, with a weak D call TRBD2 (6 bases). The CDR3 spans 19 residues. Germline loops: CDR1 SGHTA, CDR2 FQGTGA. V was trimmed by 1 base and J by 3 bases, leaving 22 bases between them. The CDR3 DNA reads TGTGCCAGCAGCTTAAAGACTAGTCAAGGAGCCACCGACTACAATGAGCAGTTCTTC. Translating it yields CASSLKTSQGATDYNEQFF.

The chain recombines TRBV10-3 with TRBJ2-5, with 7 bases matching TRBD1. Germline V gene data show CDR1 as ENHRY and CDR2 as SYGVKD. The CDR3 is 14 residues long. The V gene end was trimmed by 0 bases and the J gene end by 4 bases; junction bases not matched to a gene: 2. CDR3: CAISESSGGETQYF. In DNA, the CDR3 is TGTGCCATCAGTGAGTCGTCAGGGGGAGAGACCCAGTACTTC.

This CDR3 reads CASSTRTGQETQYF. CDR3 DNA: TGTGCCAGCAGCACCCGGACTGGCCAAGAGACCCAGTACTTC. The V gene is TRBV5-4, the J gene TRBJ2-5; tentatively, D is TRBD2 (5 bases). This CDR3 is 14 amino acids long. Trimming took off 4 bases at V and 1 base at J, with 11 bases between the two ends. Germline V CDR1 and CDR2: SGHNT, YYREEE (reference sequence).

This clone was counted once. The chain couples TRBV9 to TRBJ1-1, with D possibly TRBD1 on 5 matching bases. Deletions cut 1 base from V and 8 bases from J, with 21 bases between. This CDR3 is 16 amino acids long. Germline V CDR1 and CDR2: SGDLS, YYNGEE. CDR3 in DNA: TGTGCCAGCAGCGTAACCACAGGCGACGGACGAAACGAAGCTTTCTTT. It yields the protein CASSVTTGDGRNEAFF.

The V call is TRBV2, the J call TRBJ2-3, with D tentatively TRBD2 (5 bases). CDR3 length: 16 residues. Trimming pared 5 bases from V and 0 bases from J, leaving 15 bases between. Germline V gives CDR1 SNHLY, CDR2 FYNNEI. CDR3 residues: CASSPERLTSTDTQYF. The CDR3 DNA sequence: TGTGCCAGCAGTCCAGAGCGGCTTACTAGCACAGATACGCAGTATTTT. Filled out from reference TRBV2 and TRBJ2-3, the complete variable domain reads EPEVTQTPSHQVTQMGQEVILRCVPISNHLYFYWYRQILGQKVEFLVSFYNNEISEKSEIFDDQFSVERPDGSNFTLKIRSTKLEDSAMYFCASSPERLTSTDTQYFGPGTRLTVL.

J is TRBJ2-5 and V is TRBV7-2; the D is unclear. The V and J ends lost 1 base and 1 base respectively, with 4 bases between them. The germline gives CDR1 SGHTA, CDR2 FQGNSA. CDR3 size: 13 residues. CDR3 in DNA: TGTGCCAGCAGCTTAGGGCTCCAAGAGACCCAGTACTTC. This encodes CASSLGLQETQYF.

The chain combines TRBV29-1 with TRBJ2-7; 9 bases are shared with TRBD1. CDR3 length equals 11 residues. V lost 7 bases and J lost 6; bases outside the gene matches: 4. Germline V gives CDR1 SQVTM, CDR2 ANQGSEA. The CDR3 region is CSGGQGPEQYF. The DNA for the CDR3 is TGCAGCGGGGGACAGGGCCCCGAGCAGTACTTC.

The chain carries TRBV15 and TRBJ2-1; 7 bases fit TRBD2. The CDR3 is made up of 16 amino acids. Germline V CDR1 and CDR2: LNHNV, YYDKDF (reference sequence). The junction had 7 bases not matched to a gene; V was cut back by 0 bases and J by 5 bases. Here the CDR3 DNA reads TGTGCCACCAGCAGAGATCGTAGTGGGGGGGACAATGAGCAGTTCTTC. Translated, it gives CATSRDRSGGDNEQFF. Combining the CDR3 with reference TRBV15 and TRBJ2-1 gives the whole variable domain DAMVIQNPRYQVTQFGKPVTLSCSQTLNHNVMYWYQQKSSQAPKLLFHYYDKDFNNEADTPDNFQSRRPNTSFCFLDIRSPGLGDTAMYLCATSRDRSGGDNEQFFGPGTRLTVL.